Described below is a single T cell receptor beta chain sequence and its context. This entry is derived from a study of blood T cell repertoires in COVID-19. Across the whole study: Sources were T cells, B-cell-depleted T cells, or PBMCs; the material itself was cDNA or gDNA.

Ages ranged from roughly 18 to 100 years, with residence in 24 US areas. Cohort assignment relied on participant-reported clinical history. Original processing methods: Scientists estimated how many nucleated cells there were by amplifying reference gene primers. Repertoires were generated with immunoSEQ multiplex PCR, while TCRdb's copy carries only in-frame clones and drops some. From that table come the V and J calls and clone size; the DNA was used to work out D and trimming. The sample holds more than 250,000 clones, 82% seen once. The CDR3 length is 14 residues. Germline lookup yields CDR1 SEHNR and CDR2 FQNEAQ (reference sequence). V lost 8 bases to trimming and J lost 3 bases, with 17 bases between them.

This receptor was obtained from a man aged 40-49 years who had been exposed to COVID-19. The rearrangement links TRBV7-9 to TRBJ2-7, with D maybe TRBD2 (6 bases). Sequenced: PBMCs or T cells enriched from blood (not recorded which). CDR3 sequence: CASDYSGGDYEQYF. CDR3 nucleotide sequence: TGTGCCAGCGACTATAGCGGAGGGGACTACGAGCAGTACTTC.